This T cell receptor beta chain was identified during a study of cytomegalovirus exposure and HLA in healthy donors. This CDR3 region has 18 residues. Trimming pared 2 bases from V and 1 base from J, leaving 19 bases between. The germline CDR1 and CDR2 sequences are SGHTA and FQGNSA. 13 Jbeta primers and 60 Vbeta primers were used for the PCR. Sequencing used immunoSEQ multiplex PCR; TCRdb keeps in-frame clones, though not all of them. The sample has 150,000 to 200,000 clones, over 70% seen once; the top ten hold around an eighth. Comments on this clone: Its target is unknown.

Study results and caveats: In vitro confirmation showed a few CMV-associated chains to be CMV antigen specific.

The sample comprised PBMCs. The chain has TRBV7-2 and TRBJ2-3, with D possibly matching TRBD2 (7 bases). This sequence was found in a woman aged 35 to 49 in good health and CMV-seronegative. The CDR3 DNA follows: TGTGCCAGCAGCTTATCTTATTTCGGGGGGCCTCGCACAGATACGCAGTATTTT. Its protein product is CASSLSYFGGPRTDTQYF.